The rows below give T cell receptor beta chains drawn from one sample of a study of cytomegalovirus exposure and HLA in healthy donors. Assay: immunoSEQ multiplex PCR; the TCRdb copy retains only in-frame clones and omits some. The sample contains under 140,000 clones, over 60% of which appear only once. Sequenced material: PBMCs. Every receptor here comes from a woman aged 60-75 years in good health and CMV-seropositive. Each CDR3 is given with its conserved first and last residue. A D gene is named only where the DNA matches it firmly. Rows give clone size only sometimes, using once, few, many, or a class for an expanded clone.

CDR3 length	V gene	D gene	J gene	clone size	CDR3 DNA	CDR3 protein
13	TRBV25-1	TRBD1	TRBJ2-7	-	TGTGCCAGCACCCCACAGGGGGCGCGTAAGCAGTACTTC	CASTPQGARKQYF
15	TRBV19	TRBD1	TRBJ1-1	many	TGTGCCAGTAGTCCCGGGACAGGGGGTCGTGCTGAAGCTTTCTTT	CASSPGTGGRAEAFF
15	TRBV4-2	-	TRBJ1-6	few	TGTGCCAGCAGCCAAGAGATTACAGGACATGGGCCCCTCCACTTT	CASSQEITGHGPLHF
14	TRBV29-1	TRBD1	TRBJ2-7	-	TGCAGCGTCGCCGTCACCGGGACAGGGGTCGAGCAGTACTTC	CSVAVTGTGVEQYF
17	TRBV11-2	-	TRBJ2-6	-	TGTGCCAGCAGCAGAAACGGTCCAGGGACTGGGGCCAACGTCCTGACTTTC	CASSRNGPGTGANVLTF
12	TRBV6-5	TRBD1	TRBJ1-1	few	TGTGCCAGCAGCCGGGGACAGGCTGAAGCTTTCTTT	CASSRGQAEAFF
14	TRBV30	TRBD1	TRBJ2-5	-	TGTGCCTGGAGTCAGGGGGCGATCGCAGAGACCCAGTACTTC	CAWSQGAIAETQYF
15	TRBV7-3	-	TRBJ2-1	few	TGTGCCAGCAGCCTCGGGACTGGGGGATGGAATGAGCAGTTCTTC	CASSLGTGGWNEQFF
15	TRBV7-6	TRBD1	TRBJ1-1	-	TGTGCCAGCAGCTTGGAGGGACAGCCAAACACTGAAGCTTTCTTT	CASSLEGQPNTEAFF
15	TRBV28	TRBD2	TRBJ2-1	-	TGTGCCAGCACCCCCCAGGCGGCTAGCGGGGGTGGGCAGTTCTTC	CASTPQAASGGGQFF
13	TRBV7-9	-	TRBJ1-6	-	TGTGCCAGCAGCTTAGAGACAGTCTCACCCCTCCACTTT	CASSLETVSPLHF
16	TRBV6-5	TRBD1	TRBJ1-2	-	TGTGCCAGCAGTTACGGAACTGGACAGGGGCACTATGGCTACACCTTC	CASSYGTGQGHYGYTF
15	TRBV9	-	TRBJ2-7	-	TGTGCCAGCAGGACCATAGGGGTGGGGCAGTACGAGCAGTACTTC	CASRTIGVGQYEQYF
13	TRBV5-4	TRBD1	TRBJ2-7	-	TGTGCCAGCAGCCCGGCAGGGGGCAACGAGCAGTACTTC	CASSPAGGNEQYF
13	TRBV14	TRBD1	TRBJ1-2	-	TGTGCCAGCAGTCCGGACAGGAGCTATGGCTACACCTTC	CASSPDRSYGYTF
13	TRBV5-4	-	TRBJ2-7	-	TGTGCCAGCAGCTCTACCAGGGACTACGAGCAGTACTTC	CASSSTRDYEQYF
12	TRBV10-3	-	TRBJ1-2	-	TGTGCCATCAGCCTGGACAGCTATGGCTACACCTTC	CAISLDSYGYTF
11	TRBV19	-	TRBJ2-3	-	TGTGCCAGTCAGTACAGGGCTACGCAGTATTTT	CASQYRATQYF
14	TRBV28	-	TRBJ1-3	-	TGTGCCAGCAGTTTCGTAGCCTCTGGAAACACCATATATTTT	CASSFVASGNTIYF
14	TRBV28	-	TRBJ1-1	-	TGTGCCAGCACTCTAAGACATACAAACACTGAAGCTTTCTTT	CASTLRHTNTEAFF
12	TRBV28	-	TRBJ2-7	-	TGTGCCAGCAGTTTCCAGGCCTACGAGCAGTACTTC	CASSFQAYEQYF
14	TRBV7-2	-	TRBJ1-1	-	TGTGCCAGCAATCCAGGGTGGAGCAACACTGAAGCTTTCTTT	CASNPGWSNTEAFF
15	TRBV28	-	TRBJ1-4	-	TGTGCCAGCAGTACTAACAGGGAATCTAATGAAAAACTGTTTTTT	CASSTNRESNEKLFF
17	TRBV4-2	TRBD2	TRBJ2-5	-	TGTGCCAGCAGCCAAGATAGGTGGGCTAGCGGCCAAGAGACCCAGTACTTC	CASSQDRWASGQETQYF
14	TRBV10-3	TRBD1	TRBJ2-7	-	TGTGCCATCAGGCCGGGACAGGGAATCTACGAGCAGTACTTC	CAIRPGQGIYEQYF
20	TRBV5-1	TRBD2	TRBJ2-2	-	TGCGCCAGCAGCCAGCCCGGGACTAGCGGGAGGGCAGCGTCGGTCGGGGAGCTGTTTTTT	CASSQPGTSGRAASVGELFF
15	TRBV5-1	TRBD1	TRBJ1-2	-	TGCGCCAGCAGCCTTCGGGACAGGGGGAACTATGGCTACACCTTC	CASSLRDRGNYGYTF
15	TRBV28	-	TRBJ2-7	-	TGTGCCAGCACCTCTAGTCGGGGTCGAACCTACGAGCAGTACTTC	CASTSSRGRTYEQYF
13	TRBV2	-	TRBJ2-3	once	TGTGCCAGCACGGCGGAGAGCACAGATACGCAGTATTTT	CASTAESTDTQYF
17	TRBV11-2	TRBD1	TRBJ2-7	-	TGTGCCAGCAGCTTACCCACTACAGGGGCCCTCTCCTACGAGCAGTACTTC	CASSLPTTGALSYEQYF
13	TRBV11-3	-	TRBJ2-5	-	TGTGCCAGCAGCGTAGGTTTACAAGAGACCCAGTACTTC	CASSVGLQETQYF
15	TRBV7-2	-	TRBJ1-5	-	TGTGCCAGCAGCTTAGCAGGGGATAGCAATCAGCCCCAGCATTTT	CASSLAGDSNQPQHF
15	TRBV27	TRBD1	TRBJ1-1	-	TGTGCCAGCAGTTTAGGACAGGGGGCGCGTACTGAAGCTTTCTTT	CASSLGQGARTEAFF
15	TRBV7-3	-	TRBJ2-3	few	TGTGCCAGCAGCTTCTCAGGGGTGAGCACAGATACGCAGTATTTT	CASSFSGVSTDTQYF
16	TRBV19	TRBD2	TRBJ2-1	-	TGTGCCAGTAGTCTCAGTTTAGCGGGAGGTTACAATGAGCAGTTCTTC	CASSLSLAGGYNEQFF
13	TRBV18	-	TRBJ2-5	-	TGTGCCAGCTCACCGGACAACCAAGAGACCCAGTACTTC	CASSPDNQETQYF
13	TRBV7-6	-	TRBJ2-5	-	TGTGCCAGCAGCTTTTCAGGGGGGGAGACCCAGTACTTC	CASSFSGGETQYF
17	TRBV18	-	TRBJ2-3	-	TGTGCCAGCTCACCACTCCTACTACCTACTAACACAGATACGCAGTATTTT	CASSPLLLPTNTDTQYF
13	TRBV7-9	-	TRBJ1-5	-	TGTGCCAGCAGCTCACATGGCAATCAGCCCCAGCATTTT	CASSSHGNQPQHF
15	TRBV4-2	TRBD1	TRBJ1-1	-	TGTGCCAGCAGCTTGCCCCCAGGGGGGAACACTGAAGCTTTCTTT	CASSLPPGGNTEAFF
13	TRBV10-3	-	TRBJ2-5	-	TGTGCCATCAGTACACAGGAGCAAGAGACCCAGTACTTC	CAISTQEQETQYF
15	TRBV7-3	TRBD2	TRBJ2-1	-	TGTGCCAGCAGCCTGGGGGGACTAAACTACAATGAGCAGTTCTTC	CASSLGGLNYNEQFF
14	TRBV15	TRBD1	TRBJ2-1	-	TGTGCCACCAGCAGATCGAAACAGGGGAATGAGCAGTTCTTC	CATSRSKQGNEQFF
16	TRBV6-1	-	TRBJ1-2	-	TGTGCCAGCAGTGAAGGGTATGGGGCAGGAAGGAATGGCTACACCTTC	CASSEGYGAGRNGYTF
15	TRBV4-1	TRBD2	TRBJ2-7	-	TGCGCCAGCAGCCAGCAGACTAGCTCGGTCGACGAGCAGTACTTC	CASSQQTSSVDEQYF
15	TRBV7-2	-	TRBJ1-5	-	TGTGCCAGCAGCTTAGTTTCAGGGAATGTCCAGCCCCAGCATTTT	CASSLVSGNVQPQHF
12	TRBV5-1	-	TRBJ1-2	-	TGCGCCAGCAGCTTGGAGGTCGGACAGAGGTCCTTC	CASSLEVGQRSF
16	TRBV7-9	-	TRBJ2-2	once	TGTGCCAGCAGCCCCGCCCGGGAGTCGAACACCGGGGAGCTGTTTTTT	CASSPARESNTGELFF
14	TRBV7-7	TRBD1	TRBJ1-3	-	TGTGCCAGCAGCTCGGGACAGAGCGGAAACACCATATATTTT	CASSSGQSGNTIYF
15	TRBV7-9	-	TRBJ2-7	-	TGTGCCAGCAGCTCAAGAGGACAGAGATCCTACGAGCAGTACTTC	CASSSRGQRSYEQYF
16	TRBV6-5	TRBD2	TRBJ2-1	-	TGTGCCAGCAGTTACCATAGTGCTAGCGGGAGCTATGAGCAGTTCTTC	CASSYHSASGSYEQFF
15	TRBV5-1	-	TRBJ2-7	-	TGCGCCAGCAGCTTGGTTCAGGCCTCCTTCTACGAGCAGTACTTC	CASSLVQASFYEQYF
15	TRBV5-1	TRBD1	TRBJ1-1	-	TGCGCCAGCAGCTTATCCGGGACAGACCACATACAAGCTTTCTTT	CASSLSGTDHIQAFF